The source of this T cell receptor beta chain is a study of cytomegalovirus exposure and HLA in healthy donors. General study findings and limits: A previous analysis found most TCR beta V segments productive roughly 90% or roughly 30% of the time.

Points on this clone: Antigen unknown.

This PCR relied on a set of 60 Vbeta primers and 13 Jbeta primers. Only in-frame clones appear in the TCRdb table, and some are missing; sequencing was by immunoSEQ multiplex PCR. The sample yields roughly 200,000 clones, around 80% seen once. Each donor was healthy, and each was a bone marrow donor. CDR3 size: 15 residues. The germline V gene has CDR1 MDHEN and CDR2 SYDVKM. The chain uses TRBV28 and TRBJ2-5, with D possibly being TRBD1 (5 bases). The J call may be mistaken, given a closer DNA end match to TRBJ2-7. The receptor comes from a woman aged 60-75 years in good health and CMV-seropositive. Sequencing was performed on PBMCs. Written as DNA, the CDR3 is TGTGCCAGCAGTCCCCCCATCTCAGGGCCCTACGAGCAGTACTTC. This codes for CASSPPISGPYEQYF.